The rows below give T cell receptor beta chains drawn from one sample of a study of post-analysis software for immune sequencing data. One entry per CDR3 protein results from TCRdb running MiXCR on the PCR reads. The table lists fewer than 850,000 distinct CDR3 sequences, just over 45% of them singletons, with roughly 4.5% in the top ten. Sequencing input: blood. Every receptor here comes from a girl aged 5-17 years with multiple sclerosis. Both conserved end residues are part of each CDR3. The order of the fields is J gene, D gene, clone size, V gene, CDR3 DNA, CDR3 protein. The D gene is left open where the match is weak. Only some rows state a clone size, as once, few, many or a class for expanded clones.

J: TRBJ2-5; D: TRBD1; size: NA; V: TRBV7-2; DNA: TGTGCCAGCAGCTTGGGACAGGGGTCCCAGTACTTC; CDR3: CASSLGQGSQYF
J: TRBJ2-1; D: NA; size: NA; V: TRBV7-7; DNA: TGCGCTAGCAGCCAAGGCGTAGCGGTATACAATGAGCAGTTCTTC; CDR3: CASSQGVAVYNEQFF
J: TRBJ2-7; D: TRBD2; size: NA; V: TRBV15; DNA: TGTGCCACCCGCACGACTAGCGGCTCCTACGAGCAGTACTTC; CDR3: CATRTTSGSYEQYF
J: TRBJ1-1; D: NA; size: NA; V: TRBV13; DNA: TGTGCCAGCAGCACCTCTGATTCGAACACTGAAGCTTTCTTT; CDR3: CASSTSDSNTEAFF
J: TRBJ2-1; D: NA; size: NA; V: TRBV6-2/TRBV6-3; DNA: TGTGCCAGCAGTTTCTCGGGTAGCACGAATGAGCAGTTCTTC; CDR3: CASSFSGSTNEQFF
J: TRBJ2-7; D: NA; size: once; V: TRBV20-1; DNA: TGCAGTGCTAGACAGACCGGGCTCCACTACTACGAGCAGTACTTC; CDR3: CSARQTGLHYYEQYF
J: TRBJ1-2; D: TRBD1; size: NA; V: TRBV6-5; DNA: TGTGCCAGCCAGCCGGGGACAGGGGCTCGCGGCTACACCTTC; CDR3: CASQPGTGARGYTF
J: TRBJ2-7; D: TRBD2; size: NA; V: TRBV7-9; DNA: TGTGCCAGCAGCTTACGGGAGGCCGAGCAGTACTTC; CDR3: CASSLREAEQYF
J: TRBJ2-3; D: NA; size: few; V: TRBV24-1; DNA: TGTGCCACCAGTGATTGGTCTGATACGCAGTATTTT; CDR3: CATSDWSDTQYF
J: TRBJ2-3; D: TRBD2; size: many; V: TRBV5-1; DNA: TGCGCCAGCAGCTGGACTAGCGGGTCACACACAGATACGCAGTATTTT; CDR3: CASSWTSGSHTDTQYF
J: TRBJ2-1; D: NA; size: few; V: TRBV11-2; DNA: TGTGCCAGCAGCGTAACCTCCCTAGCGAAGAGGGGAGAGCAGTTCTTC; CDR3: CASSVTSLAKRGEQFF
J: TRBJ2-1; D: TRBD2; size: few; V: TRBV20-1; DNA: TGCAGTGCTAGAGGAGCGGGAGGGCCGGGGAATGAGCAGTTCTTC; CDR3: CSARGAGGPGNEQFF
J: TRBJ1-4; D: NA; size: NA; V: TRBV2; DNA: TGTGCCAGCAGTGACTTAGGGAAGAGTAATGAAAAACTGTTTTTT; CDR3: CASSDLGKSNEKLFF
J: TRBJ2-5; D: TRBD2; size: NA; V: TRBV2; DNA: TGTGCCAGCATGGCGGGAGGGCCCCTGGAGACCCAGTACTTC; CDR3: CASMAGGPLETQYF
J: TRBJ2-1; D: TRBD1; size: few; V: TRBV6-5; DNA: TGTGCCAGCAGTTGGGGACAGGGTAGGAATGAGCAGTTCTTC; CDR3: CASSWGQGRNEQFF
J: TRBJ2-3; D: TRBD2; size: NA; V: TRBV3-1; DNA: TGTGCCAGCAGCCAAGACCCTAGCGGAACTCTCACAGATACGCAGTATTTT; CDR3: CASSQDPSGTLTDTQYF
J: TRBJ2-7; D: TRBD2; size: NA; V: TRBV12-3/TRBV12-4; DNA: TGTGCCAGCAGCAGGATACCGGGACTAGCGGGAGGGTCCTACTACGAGCAGTACTTC; CDR3: CASSRIPGLAGGSYYEQYF
J: TRBJ2-6; D: NA; size: many; V: TRBV3-1; DNA: TGTGCCAGCAGCCATTGGGCAGGACTCTCTGGGGCCAACGTCCTGACTTTC; CDR3: CASSHWAGLSGANVLTF
J: TRBJ2-3; D: NA; size: NA; V: TRBV20-1; DNA: TGCAGTGCTAGAGATCGGGGGAGTACATTCCCGTTCCACACAGATACGCAGTATTTT; CDR3: CSARDRGSTFPFHTDTQYF
J: TRBJ2-5; D: NA; size: few; V: TRBV5-1; DNA: TGCGCCAGCAGCTTGGAAGGCGCCCCCTCCTCGGAGACCCAGTACTTC; CDR3: CASSLEGAPSSETQYF
J: TRBJ2-5; D: NA; size: NA; V: TRBV7-9; DNA: TGTGCCAGCAGCTTAGTGTTAGCGGAAGAGACCCAGTACTTC; CDR3: CASSLVLAEETQYF
J: TRBJ2-1; D: TRBD1; size: few; V: TRBV6-1; DNA: TGTGCCAGCAGTGTCCGCCGGGACAGCTCCTACAATGAGCAGTTCTTC; CDR3: CASSVRRDSSYNEQFF
J: TRBJ2-3; D: NA; size: NA; V: TRBV7-2; DNA: TGTGCCAGCAGCCCACGAGGGCACGGGGGAGATACGCAGTATTTT; CDR3: CASSPRGHGGDTQYF
J: TRBJ2-1; D: NA; size: NA; V: TRBV5-1; DNA: TGCGCCAGCAGCTTGGCGGGACAAAGGTCCTACAATGAGCAGTTCTTC; CDR3: CASSLAGQRSYNEQFF
J: TRBJ2-2; D: NA; size: few; V: TRBV29-1; DNA: TGCAGCGTTGATTCAACTTACGGGACCGGGGAGCTGTTTTTT; CDR3: CSVDSTYGTGELFF
J: TRBJ1-4; D: TRBD1; size: NA; V: TRBV20-1; DNA: TGCAGTGCTAGAGGTGGTAGGGACAGGGGGCGCCTTAATGAAAAACTGTTTTTT; CDR3: CSARGGRDRGRLNEKLFF
J: TRBJ2-3; D: TRBD2; size: NA; V: TRBV9; DNA: TGTGCCAGCAGCGTATTCAGCGGGAGGGCCGGCGATACGCAGTATTTT; CDR3: CASSVFSGRAGDTQYF
J: TRBJ1-6; D: NA; size: NA; V: TRBV9; DNA: TGTGCCAGCAGCGTAGACACCCTTAATTCACCCCTCCACTTT; CDR3: CASSVDTLNSPLHF
J: TRBJ1-6; D: TRBD1; size: NA; V: TRBV12-3/TRBV12-4; DNA: TGTGCCAGCAGCCTGACAGGGGGCGAGTCACCCCTCCACTTT; CDR3: CASSLTGGESPLHF
J: TRBJ2-1; D: NA; size: NA; V: TRBV29-1; DNA: TGCAGCGTGTACTCGCCTCGGCAGGGGTTCTCCAATGAGCAGTTCTTC; CDR3: CSVYSPRQGFSNEQFF
J: TRBJ2-1; D: TRBD2; size: NA; V: TRBV24-1; DNA: TGTGCTACCAGGGCCGGGACTAGCGGTTCCTACAATGAGCAGTTCTTC; CDR3: CATRAGTSGSYNEQFF
J: TRBJ1-2; D: TRBD1; size: NA; V: TRBV27; DNA: TGTGCCAGCGGAGGGGGCGCGAGTGGCTACACCTTC; CDR3: CASGGGASGYTF
J: TRBJ2-1; D: NA; size: few; V: TRBV27; DNA: TGTGCCAGCAGTTCTCACGGGACACGTAACGGCAATGAGCAGTTCTTC; CDR3: CASSSHGTRNGNEQFF
J: TRBJ2-1; D: TRBD2; size: once; V: TRBV6-5; DNA: TGTGCCAGCAGTTACTCTAGGGGACTAGCGGGAGCAAGGAATGAGCAGTTCTTC; CDR3: CASSYSRGLAGARNEQFF
J: TRBJ1-1; D: NA; size: NA; V: TRBV29-1; DNA: TGCAGCGTTGAAGGTGGGGTTGAAGCTTTCTTT; CDR3: CSVEGGVEAFF
J: TRBJ2-1; D: TRBD2; size: few; V: TRBV6-5; DNA: TGTGCCAGCAGACCCGGGACTACCAAGCACACGCCGTTCTTC; CDR3: CASRPGTTKHTPFF
J: TRBJ2-3; D: NA; size: few; V: TRBV29-1; DNA: TGTAGCGTTGAAGGAGTCGACACAGATACGCAGTATTTT; CDR3: CSVEGVDTDTQYF